This TCR beta chain originates from a study of blood T cell repertoires in COVID-19. Across the study: PBMCs, B-cell-depleted T cells, or T cells provided the cDNA or gDNA that made up the material.

Study members were between 18 and 89 years old and lived in 24 US regions. Clinical histories supplied by participants themselves formed the basis of cohort assignment. Donors in Cohort 3 who had recovered were those with two negative PCRs, healthcare professional clearance, or resolution of their symptoms. This table comes from immunoSEQ multiplex PCR, and its TCRdb copy is limited to in-frame clones, with some not included. The sample yields a few hundred thousand clones, around 85% seen once. The germline V and J ends were trimmed by 4 bases and 2 bases, with 11 bases remaining between them. The V gene's germline CDR1 is SGHRS and CDR2 YFSETQ. The CDR3 sequence is 14 residues long.

The receptor comes from a man aged 40-49 years who had recovered from COVID-19. The chain is built from TRBV5-1 and TRBJ2-3, with a tentative D call TRBD1 (6 bases). The specimen sequenced was PBMCs or T cells enriched from blood (not recorded which). The DNA of the CDR3 is TGCGCCAGCAGCCCCGGGACAAACACAGATACGCAGTATTTT. It specifies CASSPGTNTDTQYF.